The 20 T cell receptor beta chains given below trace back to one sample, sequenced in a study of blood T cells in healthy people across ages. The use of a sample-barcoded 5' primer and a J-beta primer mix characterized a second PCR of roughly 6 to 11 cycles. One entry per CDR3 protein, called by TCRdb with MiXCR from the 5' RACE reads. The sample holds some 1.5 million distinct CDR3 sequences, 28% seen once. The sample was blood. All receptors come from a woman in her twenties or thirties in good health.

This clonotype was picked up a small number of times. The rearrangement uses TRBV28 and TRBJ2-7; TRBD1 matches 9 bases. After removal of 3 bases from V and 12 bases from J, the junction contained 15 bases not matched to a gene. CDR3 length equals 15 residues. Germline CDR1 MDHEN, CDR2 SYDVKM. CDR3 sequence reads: CASSFGDRALLNPYF. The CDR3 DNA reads TGTGCCAGCAGTTTCGGGGACAGGGCTCTCCTCAATCCGTACTTC.

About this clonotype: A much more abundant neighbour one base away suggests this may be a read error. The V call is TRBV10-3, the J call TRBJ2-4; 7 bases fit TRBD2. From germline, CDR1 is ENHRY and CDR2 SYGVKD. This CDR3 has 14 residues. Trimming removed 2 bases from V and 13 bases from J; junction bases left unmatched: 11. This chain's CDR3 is CAISEEGGSNEQYF. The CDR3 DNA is TGTGCCATCAGTGAGGAGGGAGGGAGCAATGAGCAGTACTTC.

The DNA for the CDR3 is TGCGCCAGCAGCCCGGGGGGCGGGGGTAAGGATGAGCAGTTCTTC. Its protein product is CASSPGGGGKDEQFF. The genes are TRBV5-1 and TRBJ2-1, with D perhaps matching TRBD2 (7 bases). This CDR3 has 15 residues. Trimming took 4 bases from V and 8 from J, leaving 19 bases between them. CDR1 SGHRS and CDR2 YFSETQ come from the germline V gene.

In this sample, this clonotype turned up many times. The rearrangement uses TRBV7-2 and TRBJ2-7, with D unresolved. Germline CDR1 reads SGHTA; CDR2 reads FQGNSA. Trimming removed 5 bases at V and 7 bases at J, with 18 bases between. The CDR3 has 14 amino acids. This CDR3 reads CASSRGTGRREQYF. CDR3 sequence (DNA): TGTGCCAGCAGCCGAGGTACGGGTAGGCGTGAGCAGTACTTC.

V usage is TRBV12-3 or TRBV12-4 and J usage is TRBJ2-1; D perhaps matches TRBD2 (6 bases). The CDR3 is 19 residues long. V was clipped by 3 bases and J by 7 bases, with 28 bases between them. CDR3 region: CASSFRAAPLAAWGNEQFF. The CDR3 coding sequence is TGTGCCAGCAGTTTTAGGGCCGCCCCATTAGCGGCTTGGGGGAATGAGCAGTTCTTC.

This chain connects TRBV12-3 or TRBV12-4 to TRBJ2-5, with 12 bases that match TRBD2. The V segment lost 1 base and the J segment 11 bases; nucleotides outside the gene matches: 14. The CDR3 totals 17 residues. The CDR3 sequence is CASSLGLTSGGFNEQYF. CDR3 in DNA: TGTGCCAGCAGTTTAGGGCTAACTAGCGGGGGGTTCAATGAGCAGTACTTC.

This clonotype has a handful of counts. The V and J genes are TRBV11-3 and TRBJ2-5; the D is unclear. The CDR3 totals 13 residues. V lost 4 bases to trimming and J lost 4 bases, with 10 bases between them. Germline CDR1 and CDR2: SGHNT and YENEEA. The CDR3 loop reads CASSSTMRETQYF. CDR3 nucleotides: TGTGCCAGCAGCTCTACGATGCGAGAGACCCAGTACTTC.

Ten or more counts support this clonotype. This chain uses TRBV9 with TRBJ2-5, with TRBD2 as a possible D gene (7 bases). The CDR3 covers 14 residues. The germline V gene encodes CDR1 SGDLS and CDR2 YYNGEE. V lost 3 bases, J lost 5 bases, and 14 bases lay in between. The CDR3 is CASSAGDYGETQYF. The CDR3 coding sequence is TGTGCCAGCAGCGCAGGGGACTATGGGGAGACCCAGTACTTC.

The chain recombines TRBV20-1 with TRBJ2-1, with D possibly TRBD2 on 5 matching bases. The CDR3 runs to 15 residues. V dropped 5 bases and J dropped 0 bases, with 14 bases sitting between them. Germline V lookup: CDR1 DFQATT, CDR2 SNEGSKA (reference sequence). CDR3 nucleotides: TGCAGTGCTTATCCCCGGGGAAGCTCCTACAATGAGCAGTTCTTC. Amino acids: CSAYPRGSSYNEQFF.

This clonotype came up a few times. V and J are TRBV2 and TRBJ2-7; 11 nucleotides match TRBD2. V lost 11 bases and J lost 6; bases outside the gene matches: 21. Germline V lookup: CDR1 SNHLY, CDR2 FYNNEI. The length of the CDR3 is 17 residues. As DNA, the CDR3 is TGTGCCCTGGGGGGGGCTAGCGGGAGGAGTAGAGGCGGCGAGCAGTACTTC. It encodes CALGGASGRSRGGEQYF. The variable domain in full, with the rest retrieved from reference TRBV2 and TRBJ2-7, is EPEVTQTPSHQVTQMGQEVILRCVPISNHLYFYWYRQILGQKVEFLVSFYNNEISEKSEIFDDQFSVERPDGSNFTLKIRSTKLEDSAMYFCALGGASGRSRGGEQYFGPGTRLTVT.

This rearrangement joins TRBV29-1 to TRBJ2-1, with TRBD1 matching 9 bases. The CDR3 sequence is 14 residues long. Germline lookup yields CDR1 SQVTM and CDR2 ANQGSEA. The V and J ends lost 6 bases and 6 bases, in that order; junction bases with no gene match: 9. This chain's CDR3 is CSVLDRGRVNEQFF. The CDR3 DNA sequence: TGCAGCGTCCTGGACAGGGGAAGGGTCAATGAGCAGTTCTTC.

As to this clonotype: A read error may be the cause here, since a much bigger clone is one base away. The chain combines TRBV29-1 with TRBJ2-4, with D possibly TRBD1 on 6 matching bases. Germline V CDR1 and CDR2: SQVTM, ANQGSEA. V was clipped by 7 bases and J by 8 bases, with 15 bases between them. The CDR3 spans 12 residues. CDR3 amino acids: CSAQGDKDIQYF. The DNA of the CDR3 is TGCAGCGCACAGGGTGATAAAGACATTCAGTACTTC.

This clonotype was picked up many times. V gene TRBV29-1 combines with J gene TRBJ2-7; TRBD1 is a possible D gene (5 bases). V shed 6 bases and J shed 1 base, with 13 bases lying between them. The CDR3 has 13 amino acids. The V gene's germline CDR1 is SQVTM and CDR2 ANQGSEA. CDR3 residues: CSVATDKSYEQYF. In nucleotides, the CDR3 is TGCAGCGTCGCGACAGACAAATCCTACGAGCAGTACTTC.

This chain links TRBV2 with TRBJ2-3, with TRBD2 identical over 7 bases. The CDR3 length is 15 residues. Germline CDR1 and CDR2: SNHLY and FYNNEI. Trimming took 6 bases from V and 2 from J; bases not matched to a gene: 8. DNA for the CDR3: TGTGCCAGCAGACTAGGGCTAGCGGACACAGATACGCAGTATTTT. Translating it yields CASRLGLADTDTQYF.

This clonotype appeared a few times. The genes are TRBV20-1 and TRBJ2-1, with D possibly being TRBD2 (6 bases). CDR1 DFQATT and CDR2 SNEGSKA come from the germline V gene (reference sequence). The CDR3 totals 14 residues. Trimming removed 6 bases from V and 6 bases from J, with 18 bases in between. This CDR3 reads CSAPTPGLPNEQFF. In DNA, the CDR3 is TGCAGTGCACCGACGCCGGGACTGCCCAATGAGCAGTTCTTC.

CDR3 DNA: TGTGCCAGCAGCGTAGGGGGAACAACCTCCTACGAGCAGTACTTC. This sequence encodes CASSVGGTTSYEQYF. This chain joins TRBV9 and TRBJ2-7; D remains ambiguous. The CDR3 is 15 residues long. Per germline, CDR1 SGDLS and CDR2 YYNGEE. V gave up 0 bases and J gave up 0 bases, with 10 bases separating them.

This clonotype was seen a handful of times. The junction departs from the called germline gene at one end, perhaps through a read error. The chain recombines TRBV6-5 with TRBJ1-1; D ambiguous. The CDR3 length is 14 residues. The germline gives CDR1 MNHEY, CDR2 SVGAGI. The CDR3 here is CTSRPGSLNTEAFF. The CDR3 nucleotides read TGTACCAGCAGACCCGGGAGCCTGAACACTGAAGCTTTCTTT.

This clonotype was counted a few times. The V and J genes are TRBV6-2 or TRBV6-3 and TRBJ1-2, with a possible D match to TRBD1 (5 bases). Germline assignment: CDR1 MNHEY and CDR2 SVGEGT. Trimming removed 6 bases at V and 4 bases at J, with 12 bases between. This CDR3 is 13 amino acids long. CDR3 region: CASRPDSLYGYTF. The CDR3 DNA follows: TGTGCCAGCAGACCCGACAGCCTCTATGGCTACACCTTC.

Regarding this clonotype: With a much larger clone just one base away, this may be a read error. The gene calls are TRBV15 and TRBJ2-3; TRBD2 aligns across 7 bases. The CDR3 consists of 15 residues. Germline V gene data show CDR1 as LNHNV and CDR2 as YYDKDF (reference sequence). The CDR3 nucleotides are TGTGCCACCAGCCCCGGCGGGGGTAGCACAGATGCGCAGTATTTT. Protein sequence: CATSPGGGSTDAQYF.

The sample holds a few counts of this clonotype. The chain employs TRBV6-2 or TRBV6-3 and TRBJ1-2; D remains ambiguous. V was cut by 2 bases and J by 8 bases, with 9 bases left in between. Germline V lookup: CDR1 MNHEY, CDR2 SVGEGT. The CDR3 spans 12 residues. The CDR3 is CASSYTDGGYTF. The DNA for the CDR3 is TGTGCCAGCAGTTACACCGACGGGGGCTACACCTTC.